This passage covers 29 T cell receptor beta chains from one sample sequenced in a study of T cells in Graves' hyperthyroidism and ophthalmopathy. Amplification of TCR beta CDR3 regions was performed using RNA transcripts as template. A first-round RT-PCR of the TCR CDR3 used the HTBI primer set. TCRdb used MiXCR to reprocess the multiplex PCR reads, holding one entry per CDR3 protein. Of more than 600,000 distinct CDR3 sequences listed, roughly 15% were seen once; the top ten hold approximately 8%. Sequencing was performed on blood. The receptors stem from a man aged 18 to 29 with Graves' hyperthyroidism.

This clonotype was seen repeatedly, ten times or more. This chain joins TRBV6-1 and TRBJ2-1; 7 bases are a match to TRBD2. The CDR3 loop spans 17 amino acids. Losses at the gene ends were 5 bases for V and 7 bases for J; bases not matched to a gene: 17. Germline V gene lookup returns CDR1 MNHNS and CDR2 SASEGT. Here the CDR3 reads CASSSFGGGPLGNEQFF. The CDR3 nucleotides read TGTGCCAGCAGTTCCTTCGGGGGAGGGCCCCTTGGGAATGAGCAGTTCTTC.

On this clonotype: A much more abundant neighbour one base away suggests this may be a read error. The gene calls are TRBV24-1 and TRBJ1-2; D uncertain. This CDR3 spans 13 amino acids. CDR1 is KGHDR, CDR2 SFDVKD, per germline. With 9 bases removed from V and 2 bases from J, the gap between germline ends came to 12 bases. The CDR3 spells CATEVRRNYGYTF. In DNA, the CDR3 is TGTGCCACCGAGGTCAGGAGAAACTATGGCTACACCTTC.

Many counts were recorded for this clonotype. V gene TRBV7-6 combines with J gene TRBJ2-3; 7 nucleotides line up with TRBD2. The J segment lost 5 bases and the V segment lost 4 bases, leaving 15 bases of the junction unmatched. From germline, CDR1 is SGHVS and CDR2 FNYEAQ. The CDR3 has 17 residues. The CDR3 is CASSSTYQGGEGDTQYF. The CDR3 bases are TGTGCCAGCAGCTCGACCTACCAGGGAGGGGAGGGAGATACGCAGTATTTT.

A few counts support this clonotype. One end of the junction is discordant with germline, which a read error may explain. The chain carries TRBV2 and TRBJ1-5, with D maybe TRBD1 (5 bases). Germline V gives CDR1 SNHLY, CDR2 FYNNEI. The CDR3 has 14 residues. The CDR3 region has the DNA TGTGCCAGCACCCCGGGACGGCGCCAGCAGCCCCGGCATTTT. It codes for CASTPGRRQQPRHF.

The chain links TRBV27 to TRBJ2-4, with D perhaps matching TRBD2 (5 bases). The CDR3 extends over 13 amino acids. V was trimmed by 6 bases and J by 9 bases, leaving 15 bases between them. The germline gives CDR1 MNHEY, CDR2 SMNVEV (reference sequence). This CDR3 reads CASSLTRNSIQYF. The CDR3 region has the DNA TGTGCCAGCAGCCTAACTAGGAATTCCATTCAGTACTTC.

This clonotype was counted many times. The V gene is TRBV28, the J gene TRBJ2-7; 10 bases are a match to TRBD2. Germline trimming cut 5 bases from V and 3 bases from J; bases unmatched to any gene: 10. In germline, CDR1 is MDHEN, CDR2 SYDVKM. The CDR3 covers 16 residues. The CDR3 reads CASSPLAAGGYYEQYF. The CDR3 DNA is TGTGCCAGCAGTCCCCTGGCAGCGGGAGGGTACTACGAGCAGTACTTC.

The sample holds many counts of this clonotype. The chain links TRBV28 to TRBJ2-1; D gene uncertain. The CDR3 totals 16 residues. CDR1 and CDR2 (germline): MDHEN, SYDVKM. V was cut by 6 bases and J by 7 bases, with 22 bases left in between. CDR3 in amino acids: CASSQIGIRRRNEQFF. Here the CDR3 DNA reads TGTGCCAGCAGCCAAATAGGGATACGAAGGCGGAATGAGCAGTTCTTC.

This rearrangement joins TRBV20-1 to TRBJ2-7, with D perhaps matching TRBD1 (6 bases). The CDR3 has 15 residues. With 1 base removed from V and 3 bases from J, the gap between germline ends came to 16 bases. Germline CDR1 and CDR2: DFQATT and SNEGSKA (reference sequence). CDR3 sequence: CSARGQNRDLYEQYF. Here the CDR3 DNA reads TGCAGTGCTAGAGGGCAAAACAGGGACCTCTACGAGCAGTACTTC.

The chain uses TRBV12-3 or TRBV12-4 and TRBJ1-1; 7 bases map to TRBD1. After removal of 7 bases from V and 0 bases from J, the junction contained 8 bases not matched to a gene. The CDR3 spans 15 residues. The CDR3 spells CASIPGQSMNTEAFF. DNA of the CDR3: TGTGCCAGCATTCCGGGACAGTCGATGAACACTGAAGCTTTCTTT.

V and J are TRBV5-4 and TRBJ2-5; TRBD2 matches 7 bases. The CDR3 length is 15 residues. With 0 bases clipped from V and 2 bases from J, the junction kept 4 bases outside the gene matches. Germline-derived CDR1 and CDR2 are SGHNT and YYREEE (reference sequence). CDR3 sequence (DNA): TGTGCCAGCAGCTTGGACCTAGCGGTTCAAGAGACCCAGTACTTC. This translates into CASSLDLAVQETQYF.

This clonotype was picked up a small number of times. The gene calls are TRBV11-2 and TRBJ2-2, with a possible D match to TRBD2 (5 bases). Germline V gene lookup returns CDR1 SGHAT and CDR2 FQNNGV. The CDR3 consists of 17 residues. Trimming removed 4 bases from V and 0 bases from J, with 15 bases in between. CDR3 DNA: TGTGCCAGCAGCTACGGGTCCAGCGGACCGAACACCGGGGAGCTGTTTTTT. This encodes CASSYGSSGPNTGELFF.

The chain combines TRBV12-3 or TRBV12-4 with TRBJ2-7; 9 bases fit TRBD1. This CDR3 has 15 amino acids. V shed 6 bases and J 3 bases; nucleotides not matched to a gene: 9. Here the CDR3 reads CASSTTGTGSYEQYF. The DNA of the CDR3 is TGTGCCAGCAGCACTACCGGGACAGGGAGCTACGAGCAGTACTTC.

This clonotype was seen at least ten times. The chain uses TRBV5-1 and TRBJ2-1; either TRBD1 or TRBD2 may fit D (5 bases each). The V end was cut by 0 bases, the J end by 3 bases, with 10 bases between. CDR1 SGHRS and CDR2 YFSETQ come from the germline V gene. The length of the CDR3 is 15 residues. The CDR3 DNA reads TGCGCCAGCAGCTTGGCGGGGCCAGGCTACAATGAGCAGTTCTTC. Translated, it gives CASSLAGPGYNEQFF. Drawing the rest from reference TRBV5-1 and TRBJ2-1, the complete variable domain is KAGVTQTPRYLIKTRGQQVTLSCSPISGHRSVSWYQQTPGQGLQFLFEYFSETQRNKGNFPGRFSGRQFSNSRSEMNVSTLELGDSALYLCASSLAGPGYNEQFFGPGTRLTVL.

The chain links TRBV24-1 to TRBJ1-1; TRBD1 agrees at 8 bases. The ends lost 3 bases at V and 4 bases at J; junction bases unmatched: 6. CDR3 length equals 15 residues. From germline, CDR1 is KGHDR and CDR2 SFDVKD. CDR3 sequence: CATSDPRTGTTEAFF. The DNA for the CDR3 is TGTGCCACCAGTGATCCCCGGACAGGGACCACTGAAGCTTTCTTT.

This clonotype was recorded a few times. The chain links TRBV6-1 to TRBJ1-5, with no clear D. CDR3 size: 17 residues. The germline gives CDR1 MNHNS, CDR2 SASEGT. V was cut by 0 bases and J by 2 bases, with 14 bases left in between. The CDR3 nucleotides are TGTGCCAGCAGTGAAGCACGGGGATTGGTAGGCAATCAGCCCCAGCATTTT. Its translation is CASSEARGLVGNQPQHF.

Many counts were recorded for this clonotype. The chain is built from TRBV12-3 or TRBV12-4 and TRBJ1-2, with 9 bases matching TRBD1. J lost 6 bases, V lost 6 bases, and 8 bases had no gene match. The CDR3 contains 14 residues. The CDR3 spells CASSRTQGAHGYTF. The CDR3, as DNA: TGTGCCAGCAGCCGAACACAGGGGGCGCATGGCTACACCTTC.

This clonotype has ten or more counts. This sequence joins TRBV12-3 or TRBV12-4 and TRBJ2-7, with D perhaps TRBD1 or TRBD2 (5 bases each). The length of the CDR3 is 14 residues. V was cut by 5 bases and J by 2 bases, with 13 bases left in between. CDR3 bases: TGTGCCAGCAGTCCCTTCGGGGCCGCCTACGAGCAGTACTTC. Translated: CASSPFGAAYEQYF.

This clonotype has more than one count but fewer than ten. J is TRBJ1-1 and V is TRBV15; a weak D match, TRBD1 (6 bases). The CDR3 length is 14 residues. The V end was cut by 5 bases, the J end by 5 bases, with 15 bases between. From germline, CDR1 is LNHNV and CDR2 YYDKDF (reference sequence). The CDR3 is CATSRAGAVTEAFF. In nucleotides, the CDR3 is TGTGCCACCAGCCGGGCGGGGGCGGTTACTGAAGCTTTCTTT.

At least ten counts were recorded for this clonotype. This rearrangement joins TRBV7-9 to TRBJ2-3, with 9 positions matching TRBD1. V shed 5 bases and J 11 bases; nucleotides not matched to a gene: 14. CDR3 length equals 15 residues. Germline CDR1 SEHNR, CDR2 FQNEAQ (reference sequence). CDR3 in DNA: TGTGCCAGCAGCCCAAGGACAGGGGCCCGGAATGGGCAGTATTTT. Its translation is CASSPRTGARNGQYF.

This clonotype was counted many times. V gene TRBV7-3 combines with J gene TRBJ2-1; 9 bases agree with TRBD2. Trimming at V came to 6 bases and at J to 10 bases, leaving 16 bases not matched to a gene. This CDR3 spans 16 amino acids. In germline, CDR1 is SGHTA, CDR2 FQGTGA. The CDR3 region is CASSYTGLASFQEQFF. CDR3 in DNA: TGTGCCAGCAGTTACACCGGACTAGCGAGTTTTCAGGAGCAGTTCTTC.

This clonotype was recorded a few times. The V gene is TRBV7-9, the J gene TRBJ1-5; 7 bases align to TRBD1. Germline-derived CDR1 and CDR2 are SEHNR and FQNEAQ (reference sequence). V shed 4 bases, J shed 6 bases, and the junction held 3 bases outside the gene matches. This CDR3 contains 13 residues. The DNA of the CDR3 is TGTGCCAGCAGCTCCGGGACAGTTCAGCCCCAGCATTTT. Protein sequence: CASSSGTVQPQHF. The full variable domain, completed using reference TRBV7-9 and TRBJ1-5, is DTGVSQNPRHKITKRGQNVTFRCDPISEHNRLYWYRQTLGQGPEFLTYFQNEAQLEKSRLLSDRFSAERPKGSFSTLEIQRTEQGDSAMYLCASSSGTVQPQHFGDGTRLSIL.

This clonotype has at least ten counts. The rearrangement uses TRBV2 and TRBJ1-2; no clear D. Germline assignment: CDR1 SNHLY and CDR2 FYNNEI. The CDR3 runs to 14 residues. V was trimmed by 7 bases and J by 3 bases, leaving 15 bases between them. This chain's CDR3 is CASTQTRSYYGYTF. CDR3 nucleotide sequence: TGTGCCAGCACCCAAACTCGGTCCTACTATGGCTACACCTTC.

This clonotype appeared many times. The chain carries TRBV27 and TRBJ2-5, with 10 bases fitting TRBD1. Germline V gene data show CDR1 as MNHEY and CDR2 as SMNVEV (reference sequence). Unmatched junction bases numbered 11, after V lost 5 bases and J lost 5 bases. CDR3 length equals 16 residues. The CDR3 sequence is CASSPKGQGKWETQYF. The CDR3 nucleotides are TGTGCCAGCAGTCCCAAGGGACAGGGGAAGTGGGAGACCCAGTACTTC.

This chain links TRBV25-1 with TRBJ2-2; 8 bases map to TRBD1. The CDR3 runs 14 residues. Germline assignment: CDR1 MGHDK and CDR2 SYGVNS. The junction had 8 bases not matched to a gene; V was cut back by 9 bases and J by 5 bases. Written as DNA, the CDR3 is TGTGCCAGTCACGGAACAGGGGGAACCGGGGAGCTGTTTTTT. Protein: CASHGTGGTGELFF.

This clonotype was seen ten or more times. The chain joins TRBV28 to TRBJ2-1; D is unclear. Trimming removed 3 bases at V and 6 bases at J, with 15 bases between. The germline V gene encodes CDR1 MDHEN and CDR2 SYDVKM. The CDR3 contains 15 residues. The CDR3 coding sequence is TGTGCCAGCAGTTTCCCCACGTTAGGAACCAATGAGCAGTTCTTC. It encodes CASSFPTLGTNEQFF.

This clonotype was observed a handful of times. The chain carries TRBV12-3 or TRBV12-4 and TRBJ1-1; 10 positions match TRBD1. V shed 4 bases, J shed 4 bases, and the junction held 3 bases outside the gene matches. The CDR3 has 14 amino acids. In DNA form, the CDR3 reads TGTGCCAGCAGTTCCGGGACAGGGGTCACTGAAGCTTTCTTT. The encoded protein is CASSSGTGVTEAFF.

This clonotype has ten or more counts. The CDR3, as DNA: TGTGCCATCAGCCACCCGGGCCGACAGAGCGAGCAGTACTTC. Translating gives CAISHPGRQSEQYF. This chain uses TRBV10-3 with TRBJ2-7; weak D call: TRBD1 (5 bases). The V gene lost 6 bases and the J gene lost 6 bases, with 18 bases spanning the gap. CDR1 is ENHRY, CDR2 SYGVKD, per germline. The CDR3 extends over 14 amino acids.

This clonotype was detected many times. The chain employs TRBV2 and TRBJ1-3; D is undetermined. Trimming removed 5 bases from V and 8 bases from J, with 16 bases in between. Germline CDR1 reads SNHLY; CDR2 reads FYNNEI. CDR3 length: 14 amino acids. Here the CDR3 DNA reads TGTGCCAGCAGTCGGAGGGTTCCTCAAGACACCATATATTTT. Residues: CASSRRVPQDTIYF.

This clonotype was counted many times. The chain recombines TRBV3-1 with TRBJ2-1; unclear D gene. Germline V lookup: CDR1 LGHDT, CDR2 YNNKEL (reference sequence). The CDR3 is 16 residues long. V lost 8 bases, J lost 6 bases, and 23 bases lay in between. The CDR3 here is CASRNNDWYGRNEQFF. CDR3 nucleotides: TGTGCCAGCCGCAACAACGACTGGTATGGGCGCAATGAGCAGTTCTTC.